This TCR beta chain was sequenced during a study of early stage breast cancer tumors. On the study more broadly: Most invasive tumors, about 75% of the 16, were ER+/PR+/HER2-. The ER+/PR+/HER2- tumors included eight ductal and a few lobular carcinomas. Around 10-fold was the mean read coverage per sample. Points from the study as a whole: Most shared enriched TCRB sequences were commonly generated ones.

Per germline, CDR1 LNHNV and CDR2 YYDKDF (reference sequence). Trimming took off 0 bases at V and 8 bases at J, with 16 bases between the two ends. There are 15 residues in the CDR3. Method: immunoSEQ multiplex PCR; TCRdb's copy keeps in-frame clones and lacks some. Seen here are over 45,000 clones, roughly four fifths observed once, and the top ten hold around 1.5%. As to this clone: As yet, its antigen is unknown.

The chain recombines TRBV15 with TRBJ1-2, with D maybe TRBD1 (6 bases). Sequenced sample: blood. The sequence derives from a person between 45 and 65 years old with breast cancer. The CDR3 sequence: CATSRDLGTGWGYTF. As DNA, the CDR3 is TGTGCCACCAGCAGAGATTTAGGCACAGGGTGGGGCTACACCTTC. Full variable domain (rest looked up from reference TRBV15 and TRBJ1-2): DAMVIQNPRYQVTQFGKPVTLSCSQTLNHNVMYWYQQKSSQAPKLLFHYYDKDFNNEADTPDNFQSRRPNTSFCFLDIRSPGLGDTAMYLCATSRDLGTGWGYTFGSGTRLTVV.